The 4 T cell receptor beta chains below come from one sample, sequenced in a study of CD8+ T cells in alopecia areata. Sequencing templates came from extracted RNA that was reverse transcribed into cDNA. Data came from immunoSEQ multiplex PCR; TCRdb stores just in-frame clones and leaves some out. This table has 200,000 to 250,000 clones, more than 55% appearing once. Sequencing was done on a sample of CD8+ T cells sorted from blood. The receptors were gathered from a human donor in good health.

The chain is built from TRBV30 and TRBJ1-1; D not certain. Germline V gene data show CDR1 as GTSNPN and CDR2 as SVGIG (reference sequence). This CDR3 is 15 amino acids long. Trimming cost V 0 bases and J 2 bases, with 13 bases left between them. The CDR3 spells CAWSVLVSANTEAFF. CDR3 nucleotide sequence: TGTGCCTGGAGTGTACTGGTGTCCGCAAACACTGAAGCTTTCTTT.

Concerning this clone itself: Other DNA sequences from this sample encode an identical CDR3 as well. The chain employs TRBV30 and TRBJ2-3; D not resolved. Trimming took off 1 base at V and 0 bases at J, with 11 bases between the two ends. The CDR3 runs 15 residues. The germline V gene has CDR1 GTSNPN and CDR2 SVGIG (reference sequence). CDR3 nucleotides: TGTGCCTGGAGTGGTGGCGTAACTAGCACAGATACGCAGTATTTT. Its protein product is CAWSGGVTSTDTQYF. Full variable domain (remainder filled in from reference TRBV30 and TRBJ2-3): SQTIHQWPATLVQPVGSPLSLECTVEGTSNPNLYWYRQAAGRGLQLLFYSVGIGQISSEVPQNLSASRPQDRQFILSSKKLLLSDSGFYLCAWSGGVTSTDTQYFGPGTRLTVL.

The gene calls are TRBV2 and TRBJ1-1; D remains unclear. Germline lookup yields CDR1 SNHLY and CDR2 FYNNEI. The CDR3 consists of 14 residues. V was cut by 1 base and J by 1 base, with 7 bases left in between. CDR3 residues: CASSEEDGNTEAFF. The CDR3 DNA is TGTGCCAGCAGTGAAGAAGACGGGAACACTGAAGCTTTCTTT. Supplemented by reference TRBV2 and TRBJ1-1, the full variable domain reads EPEVTQTPSHQVTQMGQEVILRCVPISNHLYFYWYRQILGQKVEFLVSFYNNEISEKSEIFDDQFSVERPDGSNFTLKIRSTKLEDSAMYFCASSEEDGNTEAFFGQGTRLTVV.

The chain has TRBV5-1 and TRBJ2-7; 8 bases are shared with TRBD1. The CDR3 extends over 15 amino acids. Losses at the gene ends were 7 bases for V and 3 bases for J; bases not matched to a gene: 12. The germline V gene encodes CDR1 SGHRS and CDR2 YFSETQ. The CDR3 nucleotides read TGCGCCAGCGGCGACCCCGGACAGGGCATCTACGAGCAGTACTTC. Translating gives CASGDPGQGIYEQYF.